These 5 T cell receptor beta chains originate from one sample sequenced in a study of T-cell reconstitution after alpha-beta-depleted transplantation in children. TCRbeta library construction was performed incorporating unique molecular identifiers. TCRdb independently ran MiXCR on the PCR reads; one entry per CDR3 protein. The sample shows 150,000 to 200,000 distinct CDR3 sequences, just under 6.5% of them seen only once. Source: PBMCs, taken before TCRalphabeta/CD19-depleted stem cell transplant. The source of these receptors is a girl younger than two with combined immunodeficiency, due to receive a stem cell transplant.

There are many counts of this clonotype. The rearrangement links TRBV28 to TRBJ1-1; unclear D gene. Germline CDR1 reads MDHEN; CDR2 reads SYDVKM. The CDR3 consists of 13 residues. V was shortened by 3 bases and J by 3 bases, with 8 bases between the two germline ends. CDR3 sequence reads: CASSFLRDTEAFF. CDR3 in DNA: TGTGCCAGCAGTTTCTTAAGGGACACTGAAGCTTTCTTT.

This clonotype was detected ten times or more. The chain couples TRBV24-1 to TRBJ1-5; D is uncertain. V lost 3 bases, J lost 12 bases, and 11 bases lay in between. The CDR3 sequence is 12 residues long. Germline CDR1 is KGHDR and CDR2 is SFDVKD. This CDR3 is CATSDRGNLQHF. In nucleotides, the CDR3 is TGTGCCACCAGTGATCGCGGGAATCTCCAGCATTTT.

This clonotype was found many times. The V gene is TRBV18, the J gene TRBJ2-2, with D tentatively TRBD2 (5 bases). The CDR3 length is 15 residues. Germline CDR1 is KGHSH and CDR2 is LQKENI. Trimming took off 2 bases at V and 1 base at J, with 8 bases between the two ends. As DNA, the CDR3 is TGTGCCAGCTCACCAAACGGGGTGAACACCGGGGAGCTGTTTTTT. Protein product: CASSPNGVNTGELFF.

CDR3 sequence: CASSSRTSGGGETQYF. The CDR3 bases are TGCGCCAGCAGCTCCCGGACTAGCGGGGGGGGTGAGACCCAGTACTTC. The chain couples TRBV5-1 to TRBJ2-5; TRBD2 matches at 15 bases. The CDR3 loop spans 16 amino acids. Germline loops: CDR1 SGHRS, CDR2 YFSETQ. Trimming cost V 3 bases and J 5 bases; bases outside gene matches: 5. The full variable domain, with the rest looked up from reference TRBV5-1 and TRBJ2-5, is KAGVTQTPRYLIKTRGQQVTLSCSPISGHRSVSWYQQTPGQGLQFLFEYFSETQRNKGNFPGRFSGRQFSNSRSEMNVSTLELGDSALYLCASSSRTSGGGETQYFGPGTRLLVL.

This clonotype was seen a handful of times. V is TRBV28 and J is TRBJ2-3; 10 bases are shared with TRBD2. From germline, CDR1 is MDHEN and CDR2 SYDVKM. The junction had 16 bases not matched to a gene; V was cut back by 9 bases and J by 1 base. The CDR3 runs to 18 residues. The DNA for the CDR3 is TGTGCCAGTCATCCTTATGGGCCTACTAGCGGGGGCACAGATACGCAGTATTTT. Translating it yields CASHPYGPTSGGTDTQYF.